This T cell receptor (beta chain) was found in a study of control samples from healthy donors and cancer patients. Germline CDR1 reads SGDLS; CDR2 reads YYNGEE. The V end lost 0 bases, the J end lost 7 bases, and 5 bases lay between the germline ends. The CDR3 has 13 amino acids. Assay used: immunoSEQ multiplex PCR; TCRdb lists only in-frame clones, some missing. The sample yields some 130,000 clones, around 90% seen once. The V gene is TRBV9, the J gene TRBJ1-6; no clear D gene. The receptor comes from a man aged 35 to 55 in good health. Sequencing input: blood. This CDR3 is CASSVGRNSPLHF. In nucleotides, the CDR3 is TGTGCCAGCAGCGTAGGTCGAAATTCACCCCTCCACTTT.